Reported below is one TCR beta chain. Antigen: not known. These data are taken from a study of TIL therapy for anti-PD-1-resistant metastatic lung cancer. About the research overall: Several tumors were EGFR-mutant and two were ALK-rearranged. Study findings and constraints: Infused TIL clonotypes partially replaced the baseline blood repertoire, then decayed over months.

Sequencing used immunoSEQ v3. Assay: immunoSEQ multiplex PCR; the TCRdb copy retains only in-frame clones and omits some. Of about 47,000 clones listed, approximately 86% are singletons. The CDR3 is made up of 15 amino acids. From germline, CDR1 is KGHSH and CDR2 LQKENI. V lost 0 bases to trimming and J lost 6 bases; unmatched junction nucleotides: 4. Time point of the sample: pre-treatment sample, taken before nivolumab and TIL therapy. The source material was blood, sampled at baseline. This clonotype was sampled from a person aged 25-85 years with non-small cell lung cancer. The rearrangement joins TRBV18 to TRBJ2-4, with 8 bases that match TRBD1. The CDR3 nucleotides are TGTGCCAGCTCACCACCGTCACAGGGGGGAAACATTCAGTACTTC. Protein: CASSPPSQGGNIQYF.